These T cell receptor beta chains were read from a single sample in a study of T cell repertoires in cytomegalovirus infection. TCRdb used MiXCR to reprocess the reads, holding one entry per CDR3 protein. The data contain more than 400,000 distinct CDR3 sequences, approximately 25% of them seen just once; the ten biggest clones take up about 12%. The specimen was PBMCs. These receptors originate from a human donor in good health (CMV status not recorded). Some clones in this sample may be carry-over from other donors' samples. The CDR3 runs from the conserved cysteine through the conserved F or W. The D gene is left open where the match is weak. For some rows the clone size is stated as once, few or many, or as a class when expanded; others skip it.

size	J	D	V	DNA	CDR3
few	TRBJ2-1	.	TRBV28	TGTGCCAGCAGTTTCCCAGCCGAGGTCAATGAGCAGTTCTTC	CASSFPAEVNEQFF
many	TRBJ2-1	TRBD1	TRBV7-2	TGTGCCAGCAGACCTCCGGGACAGGGTGGCAATGAGCAGTTCTTC	CASRPPGQGGNEQFF
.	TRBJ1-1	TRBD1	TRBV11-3	TGTGCCAGCAGCTTGGACAGGGAGGCCACTGAAGCTTTCTTT	CASSLDREATEAFF
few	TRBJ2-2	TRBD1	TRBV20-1	TGCAGTGCTAGAGCCGGGACAGCTAACACCGGGGAGCTGTTTTTT	CSARAGTANTGELFF
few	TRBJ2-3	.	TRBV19	TGTGCCAGTAGTATAGAATGGTCCCGACCGATGAGCACAGATACGCAGTATTTT	CASSIEWSRPMSTDTQYF
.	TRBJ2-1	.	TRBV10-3	TGTGCCATCAGTGATATCGGCCGGAATGAGCAGTTCTTC	CAISDIGRNEQFF
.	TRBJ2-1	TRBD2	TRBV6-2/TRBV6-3	TGTGCCAGCAGTTCCACGGGAGCGGGAGAGTATGAGCAGTTCTTC	CASSSTGAGEYEQFF
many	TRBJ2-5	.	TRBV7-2	.	CASSSSREETQYF
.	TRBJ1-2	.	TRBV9	TGTGCCAGCAGCGTAGGTCCGAGTATAACCAATGGCTACACCTTC	CASSVGPSITNGYTF
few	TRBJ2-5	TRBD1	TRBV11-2	TGTGCCAGCAGCTTTCAATGGGGACAGGGGGTGAAGACCCAGTACTTC	CASSFQWGQGVKTQYF
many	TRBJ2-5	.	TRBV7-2	TGTGCCAGCAGCGCAGGAGGCGGTCAAGAGACCCAGTACTTC	CASSAGGGQETQYF
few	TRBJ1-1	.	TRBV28	TGTGCCAGCAGTTGGGGTGGGGTTTTGGCTGAAGCTTTCTTT	CASSWGGVLAEAFF
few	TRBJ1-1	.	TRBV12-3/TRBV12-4	TGTGCCAGCAGGGGGGCCGGGCAGGGAGGTACTGAAGCTTTCTTT	CASRGAGQGGTEAFF
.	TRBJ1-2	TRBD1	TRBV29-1	TGCAGCGTTCAACAGGGGGCTAACTATGGCTACACCTTC	CSVQQGANYGYTF
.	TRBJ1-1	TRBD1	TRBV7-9	TGTGCCAGCAGCCGCGGACAGGGGGAAGCTGAAGCTTTCTTT	CASSRGQGEAEAFF
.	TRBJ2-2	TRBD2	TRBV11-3	TGTGCCAGCAGCTTTGAAGCGGGAGGGCCGAACACCGGGGAGCTGTTTTTT	CASSFEAGGPNTGELFF
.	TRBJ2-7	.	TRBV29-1	TGCAGCGTTGCAGTCTACTACGAGCAGTACTTC	CSVAVYYEQYF
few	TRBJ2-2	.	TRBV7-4	TGTGCCAGCACCGGGGGTCAGCTGTTTTTT	CASTGGQLFF
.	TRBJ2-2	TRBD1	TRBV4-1	TGCGCCAGCAGCCAAGTGGAGTTAAAGGACAGGGCCGATGCCGGGGAGCTGTTTTTT	CASSQVELKDRADAGELFF
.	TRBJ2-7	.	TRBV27	TGTGCCAGCAGTTTTCTAACGGGTGCCGAGCAGTACTTC	CASSFLTGAEQYF
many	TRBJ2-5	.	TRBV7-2	TGTGCCAGCAGCTTAGACCAAAACCCGACGACCCAGTACTTC	CASSLDQNPTTQYF
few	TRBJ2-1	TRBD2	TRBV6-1	TGTGCCAGCACCCCCGGGACTAGCGTTGGTGGTGAGCAGTTCTTC	CASTPGTSVGGEQFF
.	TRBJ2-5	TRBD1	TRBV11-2	TGTGCCAGCAGGCCTCCGGGACAGGCGAAGAAAGAGACCCAGTACTTC	CASRPPGQAKKETQYF
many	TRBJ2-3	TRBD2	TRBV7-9	TGTGCCAGCAGCCCGTCCCCGGGACTAGCGAGTACTAGCACAGATACGCAGTATTTT	CASSPSPGLASTSTDTQYF
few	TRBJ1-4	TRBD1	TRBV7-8	TGTGCCAGCAGCGTGGCCGGGACAGGGGGTGAAAAACTGTTTTTT	CASSVAGTGGEKLFF
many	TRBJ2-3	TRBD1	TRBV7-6	TGTGCCAGCAGCTACGGGACAGGACGCACAGATACGCAGTATTTT	CASSYGTGRTDTQYF
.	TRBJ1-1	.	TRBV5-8	TGTGCCAGCAGCTTGGCGGTTCGGCCTACCAAGAACACTGAAGCTTTCTTT	CASSLAVRPTKNTEAFF
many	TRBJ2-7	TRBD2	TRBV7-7	TGTGCCAGCAGCTACTCTTCGACTAGCGGGATGGAGCAGTACTTC	CASSYSSTSGMEQYF
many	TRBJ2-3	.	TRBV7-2	TGTGCCAGCAGCTGGGGAGGTGGGGAGGATACGCAGTATTTT	CASSWGGGEDTQYF
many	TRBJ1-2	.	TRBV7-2	TGTGCCAGCAGCTTAAGGGGACCTTATGGCTACACCTTC	CASSLRGPYGYTF
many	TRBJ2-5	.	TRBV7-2	TGTGCCAGCAGCTTCAGAAAGTATGGGACCCAGTACTTC	CASSFRKYGTQYF
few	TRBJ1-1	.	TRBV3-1	TGTGCCAGCAGGGCGGTGGGGAACACTGAAGCTTTCTTT	CASRAVGNTEAFF
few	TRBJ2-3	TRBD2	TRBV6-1	TGTGCCAGCAGTGAAGGTGGACTAGCAACGCAGTATTTT	CASSEGGLATQYF
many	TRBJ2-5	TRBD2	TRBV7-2	TGTGCCAGCAGCTTGGCGGGAGCCGCGCCCCAGGGTGAGACCCAGTACTTC	CASSLAGAAPQGETQYF
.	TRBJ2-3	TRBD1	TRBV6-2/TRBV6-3	TGTGCCAGCAGTTACCCCTATGGACAGGGATTTGCGACAGATACGCAGTATTTT	CASSYPYGQGFATDTQYF
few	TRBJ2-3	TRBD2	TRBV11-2	TGTGCCAGCAGAATCAGCGGGGGCGCCACAGATACGCAGTATTTT	CASRISGGATDTQYF
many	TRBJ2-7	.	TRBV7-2	TGTGCCAGCAGCTTCGGGCAGGCCCTAACCTACGAGCAGTACTTC	CASSFGQALTYEQYF
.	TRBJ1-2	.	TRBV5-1	TGCGCCAGCAGCCGAACGGGACAAGTCGCTGATGGCTACACCTTC	CASSRTGQVADGYTF
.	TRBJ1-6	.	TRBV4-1	TGCGCCAGCAGCCAAAATGGGCAGGTCAATTCACCCCTCCACTTT	CASSQNGQVNSPLHF
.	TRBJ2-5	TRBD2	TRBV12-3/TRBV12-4	TGTGCCAGCAGTTTATTGCGGACTAGCGGGAGCGACCAAGAGACCCAGTACTTC	CASSLLRTSGSDQETQYF
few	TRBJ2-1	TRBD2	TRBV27	TGTGCCAGCAGCTTTTCGGGACTAGCTTTAAATGAGCAGTTCTTC	CASSFSGLALNEQFF
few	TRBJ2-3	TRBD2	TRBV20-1	TGCAGTGCTGGACTAGCCGGGACAGATACGCAGTATTTT	CSAGLAGTDTQYF
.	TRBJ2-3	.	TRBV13	TGTGCCAGCAGCTTCCGGGGGCCGGACAGGGATACGCAGTATTTT	CASSFRGPDRDTQYF
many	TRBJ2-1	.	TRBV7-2	TGTGCCAGCAGCTTATCTTCGAGCTCCTACAATGAGCAGTTCTTC	CASSLSSSSYNEQFF